One TCR beta chain is described in this entry. The sample originates from a study of T-cell memory formation after mild COVID-19. MiXCR was run by TCRdb on the 5' RACE reads, yielding one entry per CDR3 protein. The sample gives around 320,000 distinct CDR3 sequences, approximately 29% of which show up once; around an eighth is in the top ten. Germline V gives CDR1 GTSNPN, CDR2 SVGIG (reference sequence). V dropped 0 bases and J dropped 4 bases, with 18 bases sitting between them. The CDR3 sequence is 16 residues long. The sequence came from an adult woman who had mild COVID-19 (a few samples of this study predate the infection). Cell type and time point are not known. The sample was PBMCs or a T cell subset sorted from them (not recorded which). The rearrangement uses TRBV30 and TRBJ2-5; D is undetermined. For the CDR3, the DNA is TGTGCCTGGAGTGTAACTGTCGTCAGGAATCGAGAGACCCAGTACTTC. As protein: CAWSVTVVRNRETQYF.